This is a list of T cell receptor beta chains from one sample in a study of CD8+ T cells in alopecia areata. Method: immunoSEQ multiplex PCR; TCRdb's copy keeps in-frame clones and lacks some. The sample holds about 190,000 clones, 55% to 70% seen once. The input for sequencing was CD4+ T cells sorted from blood, taken at week 4, from a patient treated with tofacitinib. The receptors were sampled from a human donor with alopecia areata. Both conserved end residues are part of each CDR3. Each record gives: J gene, V gene, D gene, clone size, CDR3 DNA, CDR3 protein. D genes are given only for firm matches. The size of a clone is reported for some rows only, either as once, few or many, or as a class for expanded clones.

>TRBJ1-1|TRBV5-1|.|.
TGCGCCAGCAGCGGGCCCATGAACACTGAAGCTTTCTTT
CASSGPMNTEAFF
>TRBJ2-1|TRBV4-3|TRBD1|.
TGCGCCAGCAGCCAGCAAACGGGACAGGGAGGACGTGAGCAGTTCTTC
CASSQQTGQGGREQFF
>TRBJ2-7|TRBV30|TRBD1|few
TGTGCCTGGAAGGGACAGGGGACCTCCTACGAGCAGTACTTC
CAWKGQGTSYEQYF
>TRBJ1-3|TRBV5-1|.|.
TGCGCCAGCAGCTTGGACCTCTCTGGAAACACCATATATTTT
CASSLDLSGNTIYF
>TRBJ2-5|TRBV5-6|.|.
TGTGCCAGCAGCTTGCCTGGTTTCGACGGATTGGAGACCCAGTACTTC
CASSLPGFDGLETQYF
>TRBJ1-1|TRBV7-9|.|.
TGTGCCAGCACTGAGGGCAGAGGGAACACTGAAGCTTTCTTT
CASTEGRGNTEAFF
>TRBJ2-5|TRBV7-7|.|few
TGTGCTAGCAGCTTAGAGGCCCGAGAGACCCAGTACTTC
CASSLEARETQYF
>TRBJ2-7|TRBV15|.|once
TGTGCCACCAGCAGAGATGCGGGCCCCCGCGAGCAGTACTTC
CATSRDAGPREQYF
>TRBJ2-5|TRBV13|.|.
TGTGCCAGCAGCTTAGGAGGCCTCCGTGGGACCCAGTACTTC
CASSLGGLRGTQYF
>TRBJ2-1|TRBV5-1|.|few
TGCGCCAGCAGCTTGGCCATCGCCTACAATGAGCAGTTCTTC
CASSLAIAYNEQFF
>TRBJ1-6|TRBV30|.|.
TGTGCCTGGAGTGGAGGGGCGGGCGTAAATTCACCCCTCCACTTT
CAWSGGAGVNSPLHF
>TRBJ1-1|TRBV25-1|.|.
TGTGCCAGCAGTGCCTTTGGCCAGGGTGTAGAAGCTTTCTTT
CASSAFGQGVEAFF
>TRBJ2-7|TRBV4-2|TRBD2|.
TGTGCCAGCAGCCAAGATGAATGGGGGGGAGGTTACGAGCAGTACTTC
CASSQDEWGGGYEQYF
>TRBJ1-5|TRBV7-9|TRBD1|few
TGTGCCAGCAGCCGATTCGGTGGGACAGGGGTCAATCAGCCCCAGCATTTT
CASSRFGGTGVNQPQHF
>TRBJ2-1|TRBV6-6|TRBD1|.
TGTGCCAGCAGTTTGGGGACAGGGGTTATCAATGAGCAGTTCTTC
CASSLGTGVINEQFF
>TRBJ1-2|TRBV30|TRBD1|few
TGTGCCTGGATCACGCGGGACAGGGGGTCCTATGGCTACACCTTC
CAWITRDRGSYGYTF
>TRBJ2-3|TRBV4-1|TRBD1|.
TGCGCCAGCAGCCAAGAGAGGGGGCCGGGACAGATCACAGATACGCAGTATTTT
CASSQERGPGQITDTQYF
>TRBJ1-1|TRBV5-1|.|.
TGCGCCAGCAGCTTGGCGGAGAACACTGAAGCTTTCTTT
CASSLAENTEAFF
>TRBJ2-1|TRBV5-1|TRBD2|.
TGCGCCAGCAGCTCTACTAGCGGACGCTCCTACAATGAGCAGTTCTTC
CASSSTSGRSYNEQFF
>TRBJ1-1|TRBV7-7|TRBD1|.
TGTGCTAGCAGCTTAGCGGCAGGGAGGGGGCCCACTGAAGCTTTCTTT
CASSLAAGRGPTEAFF
>TRBJ1-5|TRBV30|TRBD1|.
TGTGCCTGGAGTGTACCTGGGGCCAGGGGGCGTCAGCCCCAGCATTTT
CAWSVPGARGRQPQHF
>TRBJ2-6|TRBV30|.|.
TGTGCCTGGGCCCCCTCTGGGGCCAACGTCCTGACTTTC
CAWAPSGANVLTF
>TRBJ2-3|TRBV6-6|.|.
TGTGCCAGCAGTGGGAGCACAGATACGCAGTATTTT
CASSGSTDTQYF
>TRBJ1-2|TRBV29-1|TRBD1|once
TGCAGCGTCGATTTACAGGGGGCGCTCGATTATGGCTACACCTTC
CSVDLQGALDYGYTF
>TRBJ1-5|TRBV6-5|.|.
TGTGCCAGCGGGTATGTGGGTCAGCCCCAGCATTTT
CASGYVGQPQHF
>TRBJ1-2|TRBV6-6|.|.
TGTGCCCGCGGAGGGGCTAACTATGGCTACACCTTC
CARGGANYGYTF
>TRBJ2-3|TRBV2|.|.
TGTGCCAGCAGTGAGGTAGCCCGAACAGATACGCAGTATTTT
CASSEVARTDTQYF
>TRBJ2-3|TRBV7-8|TRBD2|many
TGTGCCAGCAGCTTGAGCGGGGGGGCGAGAGATACGCAGTATTTT
CASSLSGGARDTQYF
>TRBJ2-3|TRBV9|.|.
TGTGCCAGCAGCGTAGCCCTGGCTCCGGGACGGCAGTATTTT
CASSVALAPGRQYF